This is a list of T cell receptor beta chains from one sample in a study of blood T cell repertoires in COVID-19. The assay was immunoSEQ multiplex PCR, and TCRdb's table has in-frame clones only and misses some. Counted here are approximately 400,000 clones, around 87% occurring once; the ten biggest clones make up 1% to 1.5%. The sample was PBMCs or T cells enriched from blood (not recorded which). Receptor source: a man under 40 who had recovered from COVID-19. Each CDR3 is given with its conserved first and last residue. A D gene is named only where the DNA matches it firmly. For some rows the clone size is stated as once, few or many, or as a class when expanded; others skip it.

d_call	v_call	j_call	clone_size	cdr3_nt	cdr3_aa
-	TRBV2	TRBJ1-5	-	TGTGCCAGCAGTGGGGAAGGGGCTCAGCCCCAGCATTTT	CASSGEGAQPQHF
-	TRBV9	TRBJ1-1	-	TGTGCCAGCAGCCCCCAGGTGGGGGGAATGAACACTGAAGCTTTCTTT	CASSPQVGGMNTEAFF
-	TRBV5-5	TRBJ1-4	-	TGTGCCAGCAGCTCCTTCACGGGGACTAATGAAAAACTGTTTTTT	CASSSFTGTNEKLFF
-	TRBV6-2/TRBV6-3	TRBJ1-6	-	TGTGCCAGCAGTTACTCGACCCCCGAGCGGCCTTATTCACCCCTCCACTTT	CASSYSTPERPYSPLHF
-	TRBV5-1	TRBJ2-6	-	TGCGCCAGCAGCTTAAACCCCGGGACATCGGGTGGGGCCAACGTCCTGACTTTC	CASSLNPGTSGGANVLTF
-	TRBV29-1	TRBJ2-2	-	TGCAGCGTTGTTTCGACTGCGAACACCGGGGAGCTGTTTTTT	CSVVSTANTGELFF
-	TRBV29-1	TRBJ1-5	-	TGCAGCGTTAAGCCCAACAATCAGCCCCAGCATTTT	CSVKPNNQPQHF
TRBD1	TRBV15	TRBJ2-7	-	TGTGCCACCAGCCTGAAGGGGGCCACCTCCTACGAGCAGTACTTC	CATSLKGATSYEQYF
-	TRBV30	TRBJ1-2	-	TGTGCCTACCCTTTTAGTTATGGCTACACCTTC	CAYPFSYGYTF
TRBD1	TRBV6-5	TRBJ2-7	-	TGTGCCAGCAGTTACTTGGGACAGAACTACGAGCAGTACTTC	CASSYLGQNYEQYF
-	TRBV6-2/TRBV6-3	TRBJ2-1	-	TGTGCCAGCAGTTACGGGCGGGGTTCCTACAATGAGCAGTTCTTC	CASSYGRGSYNEQFF
-	TRBV6-5	TRBJ2-7	-	TGTGCCAGCAGTTACGGGCAAAACTACGAGCAGTACTTC	CASSYGQNYEQYF
TRBD1	TRBV6-5	TRBJ1-6	few	TGTGCCAGCATGGGACAGGGGGCGAGATCACCCCTCCACTTT	CASMGQGARSPLHF
-	TRBV10-1	TRBJ2-7	-	TGCGCCAGCAGTGAGGCGGGGTCAGTGTCCTACGAGCAGTACTTC	CASSEAGSVSYEQYF
TRBD2	TRBV20-1	TRBJ2-7	-	TGCAGTGCTAGTCCCAGCGGGATTTCCTACGAGCAGTACTTC	CSASPSGISYEQYF
TRBD1	TRBV30	TRBJ1-6	-	TGTGCCAGTGACAGGGGTATTAATTCACCCCTCCACTTT	CASDRGINSPLHF
-	TRBV9	TRBJ1-3	once	TGTGCCAGCAGCGACCTAGGGGGCTCTGGAAACACCATATATTTT	CASSDLGGSGNTIYF
-	TRBV4-3	TRBJ2-6	-	TGCGCCAGCAGCCAAGGTCCAGGTGTTTACTCTGGGGCCAACGTCCTGACTTTC	CASSQGPGVYSGANVLTF
-	TRBV6-1	TRBJ2-5	-	TGTGCCAGCAGTGAGGGGGGACAGCAAGAGACCCAGTACTTC	CASSEGGQQETQYF
TRBD1	TRBV5-5	TRBJ1-5	-	TGTGCCAGCAGCGCAGGGACAGGTTATGGTCAGCCCCAGCATTTT	CASSAGTGYGQPQHF
-	TRBV10-3	TRBJ1-5	-	TGTGCCATCAGTGATATTACTCTCGCAGGGGATCAGCCCCAGCATTTT	CAISDITLAGDQPQHF
-	TRBV29-1	TRBJ1-2	-	TGCAGCGTTGATGGGGGGAGGTGGGGAAACTATGGCTACACCTTC	CSVDGGRWGNYGYTF
-	TRBV5-1	TRBJ1-1	-	TGCGCCAGCAGCTTGGAAGGTAACCAGGACACTGAAGCTTTCTTT	CASSLEGNQDTEAFF
-	TRBV4-1	TRBJ1-1	-	TGCGCCAGCAGCCAAGAGCGGGCGAGGGTGAACACTGAAGCTTTCTTT	CASSQERARVNTEAFF
-	TRBV7-2	TRBJ2-3	-	TGTGCCAGCAGCTTGGGGCCTGCTCCCACAGATACGCAGTATTTT	CASSLGPAPTDTQYF
-	TRBV5-6	TRBJ2-5	-	TGTGCCAGCAGCTTGGTTGGGGGAGGCCAAGAGACCCAGTACTTC	CASSLVGGGQETQYF
TRBD2	TRBV9	TRBJ2-3	-	TGTGCCAGCAGCTTTGCCTCTGGGGCGGGGGGCACAGATACGCAGTATTTT	CASSFASGAGGTDTQYF
-	TRBV7-2	TRBJ1-6	-	TGTGCCAGCAGCTTAATCGGGGGGACTTCACCCCTCCACTTT	CASSLIGGTSPLHF
-	TRBV12-3/TRBV12-4	TRBJ2-2	-	TGTGCCAGCAGTTTAGTAGCCACCGGGGAGCTGTTTTTT	CASSLVATGELFF
TRBD2	TRBV11-2	TRBJ2-2	once	TGTGCCAGCAGCCCACTAGCGGCCGACACCGGGGAGCTGTTTTTT	CASSPLAADTGELFF
-	TRBV25-1	TRBJ2-7	-	TGTGCCAGCACTAAGGACACCTACGAGCAGTACTTC	CASTKDTYEQYF
-	TRBV6-5	TRBJ1-2	-	TGTGCCAGCAGGCCGGGTTCGACCGTCTATGGCTACACCTTC	CASRPGSTVYGYTF
-	TRBV5-5	TRBJ1-1	-	TGTGCCAGCAGCTTTATACACCCCAGCGGTGCTGAAGCTTTCTTT	CASSFIHPSGAEAFF
-	TRBV9	TRBJ1-4	-	TGTGCCAGCAGCGTAGGCGACAGTTTGGGGGAAAAACTGTTTTTT	CASSVGDSLGEKLFF
TRBD1	TRBV9	TRBJ2-3	once	TGTGCCAGCAGCGTAGACGGGACAGGGGCAGATACGCAGTATTTT	CASSVDGTGADTQYF
-	TRBV10-1	TRBJ1-5	-	TGCGCCAGCAGTGAATCCCCAAATCAGCCCCAGCATTTT	CASSESPNQPQHF
-	TRBV12-3/TRBV12-4	TRBJ1-5	-	TGTGCCAGCAGTTTTGGCAGTAATCAGCCCCAGCATTTT	CASSFGSNQPQHF
-	TRBV3-1/TRBV3-2	TRBJ1-3	few	TGTGCCAGCAGCCAACTGGTCGCGGTCCCTGGAAACACCATATATTTT	CASSQLVAVPGNTIYF
-	TRBV11-2	TRBJ2-5	-	TGTGCCAGCAGCTTAGAGGAGGATGAGACCCAGTACTTC	CASSLEEDETQYF
-	TRBV3-1/TRBV3-2	TRBJ2-5	-	TGTGCCAGCAGCCCCTCTACTAGGCGGGAGACCCAGTACTTC	CASSPSTRRETQYF
TRBD2	TRBV9	TRBJ2-3	-	TGTGCCAGCAGCCTCACCGGGACTAGCCGGGGCACAGATACGCAGTATTTT	CASSLTGTSRGTDTQYF
-	TRBV30	TRBJ1-2	-	TGTGCCTGGAGTTGGGGACTGGAAGCTAACTATGGCTACACCTTC	CAWSWGLEANYGYTF
-	TRBV3-1/TRBV3-2	TRBJ1-5	-	TGTGCCAGCAGAGGCGGAGTCAATCAGCCCCAGCATTTT	CASRGGVNQPQHF
-	TRBV4-1	TRBJ1-5	once	TGCGCCAGCAGCCAGGATGACGGGGATCAGCCCCAGCATTTT	CASSQDDGDQPQHF
-	TRBV5-1	TRBJ1-4	once	TGCGCCAGCAGCGAGGGACTGCTCCGCCGGGAAAAACTGTTTTTT	CASSEGLLRREKLFF
TRBD1	TRBV5-5	TRBJ2-2	-	TGTGCCAGCAGCTTGGTGGACAGGGTGAACACCGGGGAGCTGTTTTTT	CASSLVDRVNTGELFF
-	TRBV27	TRBJ1-6	-	TGTGCCAGCACGACGGGGAGCTCCTATAATTCACCCCTCCACTTT	CASTTGSSYNSPLHF
-	TRBV19	TRBJ1-5	-	TGTGCCAGTAGTTGGGCGGAGGGCCTACCCGGTCAGCCCCAGCATTTT	CASSWAEGLPGQPQHF
-	TRBV9	TRBJ2-7	-	TGTGCCAGCAGCGTAGGGGCAGGGCACGAGCAGTACTTC	CASSVGAGHEQYF
TRBD1	TRBV5-1	TRBJ2-3	-	TGCGCCAGCAGATCGGACAGGGTCACCACAGATACGCAGTATTTT	CASRSDRVTTDTQYF
-	TRBV20-1	TRBJ1-2	many	TGCAGTGCTAGGTTCGGACAGGGCTACACCTTC	CSARFGQGYTF
TRBD2	TRBV7-2	TRBJ2-3	once	TGTGCCAGCAGCTTAGGAGTGGCGGGGGGGCGTAAAGATACGCAGTATTTT	CASSLGVAGGRKDTQYF